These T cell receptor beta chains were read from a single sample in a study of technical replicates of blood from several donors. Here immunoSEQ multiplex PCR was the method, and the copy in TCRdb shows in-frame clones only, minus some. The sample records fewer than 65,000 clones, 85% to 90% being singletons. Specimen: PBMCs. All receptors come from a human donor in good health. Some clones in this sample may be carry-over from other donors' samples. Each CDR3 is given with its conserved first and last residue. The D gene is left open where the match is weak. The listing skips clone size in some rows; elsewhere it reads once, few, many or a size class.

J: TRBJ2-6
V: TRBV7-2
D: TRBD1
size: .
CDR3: CASSSSQGAGGANVLTF
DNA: TGTGCCAGCAGCTCATCACAGGGGGCGGGTGGGGCCAACGTCCTGACTTTC

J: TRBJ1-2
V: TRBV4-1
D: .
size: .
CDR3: CASSQDPRGNYGYTF
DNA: TGCGCCAGCAGCCAAGATCCCAGGGGAAACTATGGCTACACCTTC

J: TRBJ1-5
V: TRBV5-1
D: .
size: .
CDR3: CASSLDGGGGNQPQHF
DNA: TGCGCCAGCAGCTTGGATGGTGGGGGCGGGAATCAGCCCCAGCATTTT

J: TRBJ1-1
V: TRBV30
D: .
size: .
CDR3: CAWSRTAFGEAFF
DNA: TGTGCCTGGAGTCGGACAGCCTTTGGTGAAGCTTTCTTT

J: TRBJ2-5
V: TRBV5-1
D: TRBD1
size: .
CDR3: CASSGGQIETQYF
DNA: TGCGCCAGCAGCGGGGGACAGATAGAGACCCAGTACTTC

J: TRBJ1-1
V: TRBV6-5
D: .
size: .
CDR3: CASNNRRNTEAFF
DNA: TGTGCCAGCAATAACAGAAGGAACACTGAAGCTTTCTTT

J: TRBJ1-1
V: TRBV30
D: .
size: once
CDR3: CAWSVGQGLLNTEAFF
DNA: TGTGCCTGGAGTGTGGGGCAGGGTTTACTGAACACTGAAGCTTTCTTT

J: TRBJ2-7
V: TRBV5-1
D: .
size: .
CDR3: CASSFYSSYEQYF
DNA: TGCGCCAGCAGCTTCTACAGCTCCTACGAGCAGTACTTC

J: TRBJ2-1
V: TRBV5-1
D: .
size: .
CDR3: CASFDAQGTSSYNEQFF
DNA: TGCGCCAGCTTTGACGCCCAGGGGACGAGCTCCTACAATGAGCAGTTCTTC

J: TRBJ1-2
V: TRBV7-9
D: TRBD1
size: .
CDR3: CASSLLTDRAYGYTF
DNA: TGTGCCAGCAGCTTACTGACCGACAGGGCCTATGGCTACACCTTC

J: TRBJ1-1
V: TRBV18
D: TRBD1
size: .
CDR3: CASSPQGQGGTEAFF
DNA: TGTGCCAGCTCACCCCAAGGACAGGGGGGCACTGAAGCTTTCTTT

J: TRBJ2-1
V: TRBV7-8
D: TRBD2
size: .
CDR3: CASSLDLSGREDEQFF
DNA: TGTGCCAGCAGCTTAGATCTTAGCGGGAGAGAGGATGAGCAGTTCTTC

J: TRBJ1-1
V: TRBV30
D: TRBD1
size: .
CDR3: CAWSPTGVVRAFF
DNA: TGTGCCTGGAGTCCGACAGGGGTTGTACGAGCTTTCTTT

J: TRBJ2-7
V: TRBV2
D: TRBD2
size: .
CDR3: CASSEVLTSGGAYEQYF
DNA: TGTGCCAGCAGTGAAGTTTTGACTAGCGGGGGGGCATACGAGCAGTACTTC

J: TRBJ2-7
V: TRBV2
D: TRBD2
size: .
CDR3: CASSGSRTSGEQYF
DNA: TGTGCCAGCAGTGGATCAAGGACTAGCGGGGAGCAGTACTTC

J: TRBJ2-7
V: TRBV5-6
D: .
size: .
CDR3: CASSLEQDYEQYF
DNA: TGTGCCAGCAGCTTGGAACAAGATTACGAGCAGTACTTC

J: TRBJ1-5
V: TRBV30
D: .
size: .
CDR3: CAWSLGAVRNQPQHF
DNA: TGTGCCTGGAGTCTAGGGGCAGTTCGCAATCAGCCCCAGCATTTT

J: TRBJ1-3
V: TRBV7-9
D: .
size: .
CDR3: CASTRTGFGNTIYF
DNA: TGTGCCAGCACCAGAACAGGGTTTGGAAACACCATATATTTT

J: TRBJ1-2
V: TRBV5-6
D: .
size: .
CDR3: CASSRGAGARGYTF
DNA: TGTGCCAGCAGCCGTGGGGCAGGGGCTCGTGGCTACACCTTC

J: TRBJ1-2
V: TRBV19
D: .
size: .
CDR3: CASRDRTNYGYTF
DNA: TGTGCCAGTAGGGACAGAACTAACTATGGCTACACCTTC

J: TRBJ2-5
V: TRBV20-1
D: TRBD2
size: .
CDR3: CSAIAGETQYF
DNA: TGCAGTGCTATAGCGGGGGAGACCCAGTACTTC

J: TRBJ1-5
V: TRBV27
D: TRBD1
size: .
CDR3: CASRKGQVHEPQHF
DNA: TGTGCCAGCAGGAAAGGACAGGTCCATGAGCCCCAGCATTTT

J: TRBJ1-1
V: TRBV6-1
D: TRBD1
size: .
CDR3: CASSGDRGQYTEAFF
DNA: TGTGCCAGCAGTGGGGACAGGGGGCAGTACACTGAAGCTTTCTTT

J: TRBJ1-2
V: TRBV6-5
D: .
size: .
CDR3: CASSIARSYGYTF
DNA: TGTGCCAGCAGTATCGCCAGATCCTATGGCTACACCTTC

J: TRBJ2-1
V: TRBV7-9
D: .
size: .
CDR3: CASSLAGRAEQFF
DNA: TGTGCCAGCAGCTTAGCGGGCAGGGCTGAGCAGTTCTTC

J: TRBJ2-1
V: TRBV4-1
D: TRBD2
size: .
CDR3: CASSQLAGVANEQFF
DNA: TGCGCCAGCAGCCAACTAGCGGGAGTAGCGAATGAGCAGTTCTTC

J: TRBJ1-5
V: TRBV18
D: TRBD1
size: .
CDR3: CASSPPGGAGNQPQHF
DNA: TGTGCCAGCTCACCCCCAGGGGGCGCGGGCAATCAGCCCCAGCATTTT

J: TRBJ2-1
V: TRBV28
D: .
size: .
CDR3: CASSGAGASYNEQFF
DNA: TGTGCCAGCAGTGGGGCAGGGGCCAGCTACAATGAGCAGTTCTTC

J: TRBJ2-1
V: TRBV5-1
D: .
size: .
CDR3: CASSLSGGYNEQFF
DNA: TGCGCCAGCAGCTTGTCCGGAGGCTACAATGAGCAGTTCTTC

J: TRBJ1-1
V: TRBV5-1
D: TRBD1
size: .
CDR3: CASSGDRVFTEAFF
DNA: TGCGCCAGCAGCGGTGACAGGGTCTTCACTGAAGCTTTCTTT

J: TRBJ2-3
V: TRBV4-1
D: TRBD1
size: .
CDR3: CASSDRDRVDTQYF
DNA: TGCGCCAGCAGCGACAGGGACAGGGTTGATACGCAGTATTTT